These 20 T cell receptor beta chains were sequenced from one sample in a study of T-cell memory formation after mild COVID-19. TCRdb itself ran the 5' RACE reads through MiXCR, one entry per CDR3 protein. The sample holds roughly 50,000 distinct CDR3 sequences, over 7.5% seen once. The sample consisted of PBMCs or a T cell subset sorted from them (not recorded which). The source of these receptors is a man younger than 30 who had mild COVID-19 (a few samples of this study predate the infection). Cell type and time point are not known.

This clonotype was recorded a few times. The J gene is TRBJ2-1, the V gene TRBV7-2, with D perhaps assigned TRBD1 or TRBD2 (6 bases each). Trimming took 5 bases from V and 0 from J, leaving 11 bases between them. The CDR3 covers 15 residues. Germline-derived CDR1 and CDR2 are SGHTA and FQGNSA. The CDR3 spells CASSLKGGSYNEQFF. The DNA of the CDR3 is TGTGCCAGCAGCCTAAAGGGGGGCTCCTACAATGAGCAGTTCTTC.

This clonotype was seen a handful of times. The chain uses TRBV5-1 and TRBJ2-6, with D tentatively TRBD1 (5 bases). The V and J ends lost 6 bases and 0 bases respectively, with 10 bases between them. Germline V CDR1 and CDR2: SGHRS, YFSETQ. CDR3 length equals 15 residues. The CDR3 sequence: CASKDSPSGANVLTF. The CDR3 nucleotides read TGCGCCAGCAAAGACAGCCCCTCTGGGGCCAACGTCCTGACTTTC. Filled out from reference TRBV5-1 and TRBJ2-6, the complete variable domain reads KAGVTQTPRYLIKTRGQQVTLSCSPISGHRSVSWYQQTPGQGLQFLFEYFSETQRNKGNFPGRFSGRQFSNSRSEMNVSTLELGDSALYLCASKDSPSGANVLTFGAGSRLTVL.

This sequence joins TRBV28 and TRBJ2-3; 7 bases map to TRBD1. CDR1 and CDR2 from the germline V gene are MDHEN and SYDVKM. The CDR3 extends over 16 amino acids. V gave up 2 bases and J gave up 0 bases; unmatched junction bases: 5. DNA for the CDR3: TGTGCCAGCAGTTTAATGAGGGGGCCTAGCACAGATACGCAGTATTTT. This encodes CASSLMRGPSTDTQYF.

The rearrangement joins TRBV6-5 to TRBJ1-2; D perhaps matches TRBD1 (5 bases). Trimming removed 2 bases from V and 4 bases from J, with 14 bases in between. Germline V gene lookup returns CDR1 MNHEY and CDR2 SVGAGI. The CDR3 runs to 15 residues. This CDR3 reads CASSYDVRDRYGYTF. CDR3 in DNA: TGTGCCAGCAGTTACGATGTCAGGGACCGCTATGGCTACACCTTC.

The genes are TRBV20-1 and TRBJ2-3; TRBD2 agrees at 11 bases. The V segment lost 8 bases and the J segment 6 bases; nucleotides outside the gene matches: 7. Germline values: CDR1 DFQATT, CDR2 SNEGSKA (reference sequence). The CDR3 sequence is 13 residues long. The CDR3 region has the DNA TGCAGTCTACTAGCGGGGGCCATGGATACGCAGTATTTT. Translating it yields CSLLAGAMDTQYF.

This clonotype occurred a few times. The rearrangement uses TRBV5-5 and TRBJ1-5, with no clear D. V gave up 1 base and J gave up 1 base, with 3 bases separating them. The CDR3 has 13 amino acids. Germline V gene data show CDR1 as SGHKS and CDR2 as YYEKEE (reference sequence). The CDR3 sequence is CASSLMSNQPQHF. As DNA, the CDR3 is TGTGCCAGCAGCTTGATGAGCAATCAGCCCCAGCATTTT.

This CDR3 is CASSLVGPSSNYGYTF. CDR3 coding DNA: TGTGCCAGCAGCTTGGTGGGACCGAGTTCTAACTATGGCTACACCTTC. This rearrangement joins TRBV7-2 to TRBJ1-2, with D possibly TRBD1 on 5 matching bases. The CDR3 covers 16 residues. Germline CDR1 reads SGHTA; CDR2 reads FQGNSA. V lost 3 bases, J lost 0 bases, and 14 bases lay in between.

In this sample, this clonotype turned up a few times. The rearrangement joins TRBV5-1 to TRBJ1-1; TRBD1 might be the D (6 bases). The V gene lost 0 bases and the J gene lost 4 bases, with 13 bases spanning the gap. This CDR3 is 15 amino acids long. Germline V CDR1 and CDR2: SGHRS, YFSETQ. For the CDR3, the DNA is TGCGCCAGCAGCTTGGATAGGGGGTTGGGCACTGAAGCTTTCTTT. Protein: CASSLDRGLGTEAFF.

This clonotype appeared a few times. The CDR3 DNA is TGTGCCAGCAGCTCACACGGAGTTATGGGCACAGATACGCAGTATTTT. Its protein product is CASSSHGVMGTDTQYF. The chain has TRBV27 and TRBJ2-3; no clear D gene. The CDR3 length is 16 residues. V was trimmed by 6 bases and J by 1 base, leaving 17 bases between them. CDR1 is MNHEY and CDR2 is SMNVEV in the germline V gene (reference sequence).

This rearrangement joins TRBV6-5 to TRBJ2-7, with 9 bases identical to TRBD1. The CDR3 runs 15 residues. CDR1 MNHEY and CDR2 SVGAGI come from the germline V gene. V lost 6 bases and J lost 0; bases outside the gene matches: 6. CDR3: CASRQTGGSSYEQYF. CDR3 sequence (DNA): TGTGCCAGCAGGCAGACAGGGGGAAGCTCCTACGAGCAGTACTTC.

This clonotype was counted many times. V and J are TRBV5-1 and TRBJ2-5; D might be TRBD2 (6 bases). The CDR3 extends over 15 amino acids. Trimming cost V 3 bases and J 1 base, with 13 bases left between them. The germline CDR1 and CDR2 sequences are SGHRS and YFSETQ. CDR3 sequence reads: CASSSGTHSQETQYF. The CDR3 coding sequence is TGCGCCAGCAGCTCCGGGACTCATAGCCAAGAGACCCAGTACTTC.

This clonotype was seen just once. J is TRBJ2-1 and V is TRBV6-5; 13 bases align to TRBD2. CDR1 is MNHEY, CDR2 SVGAGI, per germline. CDR3 length: 16 amino acids. V lost 1 base and J lost 7; bases outside the gene matches: 4. The CDR3 nucleotides read TGTGCCAGCAGTTACTTCACTAGCGGGAGGGGTAATGAGCAGTTCTTC. This codes for CASSYFTSGRGNEQFF.

This clonotype was counted a few times. The chain has TRBV5-1 and TRBJ1-2; D not resolved. This CDR3 region has 14 residues. The V gene lost 0 bases and the J gene lost 8 bases, with 14 bases spanning the gap. Germline lookup yields CDR1 SGHRS and CDR2 YFSETQ. DNA of the CDR3: TGCGCCAGCAGCTTGGGAGACACGATGCGAGGCTACACCTTC. This encodes CASSLGDTMRGYTF.

This clonotype was counted a few times. V is TRBV3-1 and J is TRBJ1-1; 10 nucleotides agree with TRBD1. CDR3 length equals 14 residues. After removal of 4 bases from V and 5 bases from J, the junction contained 4 bases not matched to a gene. CDR1 and CDR2 from the germline V gene are LGHDT and YNNKEL (reference sequence). CDR3 in DNA: TGTGCCAGCAGCCGGGACAGGGGTTGGACTGAAGCTTTCTTT. It is translated as CASSRDRGWTEAFF.

This clonotype was counted only a few times. The gene calls are TRBV5-1 and TRBJ1-5; 7 bases line up with TRBD1. Trimming cost V 0 bases and J 2 bases; bases outside gene matches: 2. Germline V gene sequence: CDR1 SGHRS, CDR2 YFSETQ. The CDR3 is 15 amino acids. CDR3 sequence: CASSLEGGGNQPQHF. As DNA, the CDR3 is TGCGCCAGCAGCTTGGAAGGGGGCGGCAATCAGCCCCAGCATTTT.

This clonotype was seen repeatedly, ten times or more. The chain links TRBV20-1 to TRBJ2-4, with D perhaps matching TRBD2 (5 bases). Germline CDR1 and CDR2: DFQATT and SNEGSKA (reference sequence). This CDR3 has 14 amino acids. V lost 0 bases and J lost 6, with 12 bases in between. CDR3 loop: CSARDSTGINIQYF. The CDR3 DNA reads TGCAGTGCTAGAGATTCTACGGGAATAAACATTCAGTACTTC.

The CDR3 nucleotides read TGTGCCAGCAGTTTCCAATCTCCGAAGGGCCGTGGTTCCTACGAGCAGTACGTC. Encoded protein: CASSFQSPKGRGSYEQYV. The chain carries TRBV27 and TRBJ2-7; no clear D gene. CDR3 length equals 18 residues. Trimming stripped 3 bases from V and 1 base from J, with 22 bases between. CDR1 and CDR2 (germline): MNHEY, SMNVEV (reference sequence).

This clonotype occurred many times. The chain couples TRBV7-2 to TRBJ1-2; no firm D call. V was cut by 5 bases and J by 4 bases, with 11 bases left in between. The CDR3 is 13 amino acids. Germline CDR1 and CDR2: SGHTA and FQGNSA. The DNA of the CDR3 is TGTGCCAGCAGCCCGCCGCGGAGCTATGGCTACACCTTC. This codes for CASSPPRSYGYTF.

This clonotype was detected only a few times. The V call is TRBV28, the J call TRBJ1-1, with no clear D. The CDR3 length is 13 residues. V shed 6 bases and J shed 1 base, with 9 bases lying between them. CDR1 and CDR2 (germline): MDHEN, SYDVKM. The chain's CDR3 is CASRSGENTEAFF. In nucleotides, the CDR3 is TGTGCCAGCAGAAGTGGGGAGAACACTGAAGCTTTCTTT.

This chain uses TRBV2 with TRBJ2-3, with 10 bases lining up with TRBD2. V shed 7 bases and J 2 bases; nucleotides not matched to a gene: 6. This CDR3 is built from 15 residues. CDR1 and CDR2 from the germline V gene are SNHLY and FYNNEI. The CDR3 reads CASTLSGGNTDTQYF. The CDR3 DNA reads TGTGCCAGCACGCTTAGCGGGGGGAACACAGATACGCAGTATTTT.